This T cell receptor (beta chain) was documented in a study of memory CD4+ T cells and cytomegalovirus serostatus. J gave up 1 base and V 5 bases, and 5 bases lay outside the gene matches. CDR3 length equals 15 residues. Germline-derived CDR1 and CDR2 are SEHNR and FQNEAQ (reference sequence). Single viable CD3+CD4+CD8-CD45RO+ cells were sorted as the memory CD4+ T cells. CMV serostatus came from serum IgG against pp150, pp28, p38, p52. Sequenced by immunoSEQ multiplex PCR; TCRdb stores in-frame clones only, minus some. The table lists roughly 60,000 clones, about 81% of them singletons. What was sequenced was memory CD4+ T cells from blood. This chain links TRBV7-9 with TRBJ1-1, with TRBD1 matching 9 bases. The TCR comes from an adult in good health and CMV-seronegative. CDR3 DNA: TGTGCCAGCAGCGATTACAGGGGGCAGAACACTGAAGCTTTCTTT. This encodes CASSDYRGQNTEAFF.